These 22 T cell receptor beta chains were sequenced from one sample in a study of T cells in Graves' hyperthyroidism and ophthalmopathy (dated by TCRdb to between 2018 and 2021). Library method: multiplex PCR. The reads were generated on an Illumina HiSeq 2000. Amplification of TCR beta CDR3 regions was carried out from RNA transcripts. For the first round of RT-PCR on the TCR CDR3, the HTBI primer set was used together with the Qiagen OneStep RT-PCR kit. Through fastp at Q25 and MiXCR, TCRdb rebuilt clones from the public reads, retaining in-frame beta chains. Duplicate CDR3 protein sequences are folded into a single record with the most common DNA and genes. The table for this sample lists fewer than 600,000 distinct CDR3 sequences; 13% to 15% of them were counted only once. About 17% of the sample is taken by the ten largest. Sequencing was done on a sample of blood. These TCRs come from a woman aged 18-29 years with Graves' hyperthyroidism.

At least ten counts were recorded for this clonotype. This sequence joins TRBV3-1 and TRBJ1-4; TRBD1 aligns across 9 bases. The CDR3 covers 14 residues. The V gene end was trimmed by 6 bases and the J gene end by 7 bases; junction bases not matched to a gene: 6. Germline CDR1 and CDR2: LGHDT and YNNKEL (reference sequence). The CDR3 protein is CASSQDRGTEKLFF. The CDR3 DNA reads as TGTGCCAGCAGTCAGGACAGGGGAACTGAAAAACTGTTTTTT. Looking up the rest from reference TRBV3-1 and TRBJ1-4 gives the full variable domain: DTAVSQTPKYLVTQMGNDKSIKCEQNLGHDTMYWYKQDSKKFLKIMFSYNNKELIINETVPNRFSPKSPDKAHLNLHINSLELGDSAVYFCASSQDRGTEKLFFGSGTQLSVL.

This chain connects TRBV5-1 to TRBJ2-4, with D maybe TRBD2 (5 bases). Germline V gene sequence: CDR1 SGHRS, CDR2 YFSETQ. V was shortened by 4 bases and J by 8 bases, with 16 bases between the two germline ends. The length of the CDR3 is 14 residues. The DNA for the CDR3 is TGCGCCAGCAGCCGAGGGATGGACCGGGACATTCAGTACTTC. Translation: CASSRGMDRDIQYF. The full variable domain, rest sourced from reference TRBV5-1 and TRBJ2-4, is KAGVTQTPRYLIKTRGQQVTLSCSPISGHRSVSWYQQTPGQGLQFLFEYFSETQRNKGNFPGRFSGRQFSNSRSEMNVSTLELGDSALYLCASSRGMDRDIQYFGAGTRLSVL.

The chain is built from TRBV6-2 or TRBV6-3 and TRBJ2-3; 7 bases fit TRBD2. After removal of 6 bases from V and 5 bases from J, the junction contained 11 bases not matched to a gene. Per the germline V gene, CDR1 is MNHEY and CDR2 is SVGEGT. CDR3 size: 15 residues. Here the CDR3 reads CASSHRREWKDTQYF. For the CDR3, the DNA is TGTGCCAGCAGCCACAGGCGGGAGTGGAAAGATACGCAGTATTTT.

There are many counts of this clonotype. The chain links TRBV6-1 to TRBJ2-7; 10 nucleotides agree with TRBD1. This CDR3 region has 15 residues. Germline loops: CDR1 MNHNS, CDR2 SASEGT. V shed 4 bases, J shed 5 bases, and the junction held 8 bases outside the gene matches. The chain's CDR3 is CASSVSGTGVDEQYV. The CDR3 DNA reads TGTGCCAGCAGTGTTTCCGGGACAGGGGTCGACGAGCAGTACGTC.

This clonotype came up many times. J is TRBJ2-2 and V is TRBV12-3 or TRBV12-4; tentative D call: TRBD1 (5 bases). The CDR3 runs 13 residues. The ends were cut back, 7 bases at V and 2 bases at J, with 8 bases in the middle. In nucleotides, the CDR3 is TGTGCCAGCACGGACATTAACACCGGGGAGCTGTTTTTT. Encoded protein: CASTDINTGELFF.

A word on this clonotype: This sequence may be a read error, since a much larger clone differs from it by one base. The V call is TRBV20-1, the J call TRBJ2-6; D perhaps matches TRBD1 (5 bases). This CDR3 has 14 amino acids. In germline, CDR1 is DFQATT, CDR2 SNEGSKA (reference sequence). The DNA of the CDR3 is TGCAGTGCCAGCATCGACTCTGGGGCCAACGTCCCGACTTTC. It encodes CSASIDSGANVPTF.

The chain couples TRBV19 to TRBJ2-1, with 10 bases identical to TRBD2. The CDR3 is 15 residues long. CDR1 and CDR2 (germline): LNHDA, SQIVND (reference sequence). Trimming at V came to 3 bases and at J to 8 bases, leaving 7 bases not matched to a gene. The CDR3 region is CASSIPSGSRDEQFF. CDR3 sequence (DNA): TGTGCCAGTAGTATTCCTAGCGGGAGTAGGGATGAGCAGTTCTTC.

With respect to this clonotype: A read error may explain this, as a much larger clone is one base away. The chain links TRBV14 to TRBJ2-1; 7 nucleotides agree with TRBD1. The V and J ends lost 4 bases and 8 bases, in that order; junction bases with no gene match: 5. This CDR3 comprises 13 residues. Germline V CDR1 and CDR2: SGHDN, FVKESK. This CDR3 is CASSPITGDEQFF. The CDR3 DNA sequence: TGTGCCAGCAGCCCCATAACAGGGGATGAGCAGTTCTTC.

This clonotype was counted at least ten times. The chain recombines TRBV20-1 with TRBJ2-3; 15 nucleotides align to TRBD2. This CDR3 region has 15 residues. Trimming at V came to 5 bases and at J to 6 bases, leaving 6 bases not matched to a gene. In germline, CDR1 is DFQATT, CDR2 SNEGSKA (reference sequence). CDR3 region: CSADPGTSGRDTQYF. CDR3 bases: TGCAGTGCTGACCCAGGGACTAGCGGGAGGGATACGCAGTATTTT.

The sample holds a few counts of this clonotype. The CDR3 loop reads CASRGISDYEQYF. For the CDR3, the DNA is TGCGCCAGCAGAGGAATTAGCGACTACGAGCAGTACTTC. This chain uses TRBV4-1 with TRBJ2-7; D possibly corresponds to TRBD2 (5 bases). Germline assignment: CDR1 MGHRA and CDR2 YSYEKL. V lost 6 bases and J lost 3, with 12 bases in between. The CDR3 covers 13 residues.

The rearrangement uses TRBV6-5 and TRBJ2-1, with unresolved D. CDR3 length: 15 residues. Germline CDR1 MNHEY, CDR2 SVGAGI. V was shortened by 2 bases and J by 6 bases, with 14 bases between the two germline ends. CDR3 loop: CASSYDLENSNEQFF. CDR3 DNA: TGTGCCAGCAGTTACGACCTCGAGAATTCCAATGAGCAGTTCTTC.

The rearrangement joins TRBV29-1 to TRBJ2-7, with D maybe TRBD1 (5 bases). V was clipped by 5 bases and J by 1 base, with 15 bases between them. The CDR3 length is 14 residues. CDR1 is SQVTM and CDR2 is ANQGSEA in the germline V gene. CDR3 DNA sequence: TGCAGCGTTTCTGGCAGGGTCCTTTCCTACGAGCAGTACTTC. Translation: CSVSGRVLSYEQYF.

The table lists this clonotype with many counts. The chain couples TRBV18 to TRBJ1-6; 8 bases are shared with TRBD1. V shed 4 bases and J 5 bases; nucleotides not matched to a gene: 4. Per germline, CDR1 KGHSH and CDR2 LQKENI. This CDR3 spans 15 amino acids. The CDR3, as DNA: TGTGCCAGCTCACAAGGGACAGGAGATAATTCACCCCTCCACTTT. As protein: CASSQGTGDNSPLHF.

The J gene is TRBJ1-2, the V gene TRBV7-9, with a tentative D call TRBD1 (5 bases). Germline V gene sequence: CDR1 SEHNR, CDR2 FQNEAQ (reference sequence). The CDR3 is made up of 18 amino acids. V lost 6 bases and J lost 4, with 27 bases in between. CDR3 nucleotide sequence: TGTGCCAGCAGTCCAAAGACAGCTGGATATGAAGAGGGCTATGGCTACACCTTC. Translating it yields CASSPKTAGYEEGYGYTF.

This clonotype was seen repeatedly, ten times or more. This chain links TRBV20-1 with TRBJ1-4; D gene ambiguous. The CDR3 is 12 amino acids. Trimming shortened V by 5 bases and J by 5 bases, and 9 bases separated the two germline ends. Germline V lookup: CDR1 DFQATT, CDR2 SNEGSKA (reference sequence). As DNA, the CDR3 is TGCAGTGCTTTTCCAGCAAATGAAAAACTGTTTTTT. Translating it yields CSAFPANEKLFF.

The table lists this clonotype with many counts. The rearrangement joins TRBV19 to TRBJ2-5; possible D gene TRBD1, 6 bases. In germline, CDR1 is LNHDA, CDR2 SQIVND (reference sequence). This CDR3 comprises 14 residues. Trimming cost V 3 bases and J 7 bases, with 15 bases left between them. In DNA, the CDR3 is TGTGCCAGTAGTATCGAGGACAAAGGGGGGACCCAGTACTTC. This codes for CASSIEDKGGTQYF.

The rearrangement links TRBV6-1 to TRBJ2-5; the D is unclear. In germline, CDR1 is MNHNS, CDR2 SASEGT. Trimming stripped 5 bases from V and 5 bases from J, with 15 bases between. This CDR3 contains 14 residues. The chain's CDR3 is CASSPRRQKETQYF. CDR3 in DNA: TGTGCCAGCAGTCCAAGAAGGCAGAAGGAGACCCAGTACTTC.

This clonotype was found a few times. The CDR3 region is CSARGGSSDNEQFF. The CDR3 nucleotides are TGCAGTGCTAGAGGCGGGAGCTCTGACAATGAGCAGTTCTTC. This chain uses TRBV20-1 with TRBJ2-1; 7 positions match TRBD2. Trimming took 1 base from V and 5 from J; bases not matched to a gene: 5. The V gene's germline CDR1 is DFQATT and CDR2 SNEGSKA (reference sequence). CDR3 length: 14 amino acids.

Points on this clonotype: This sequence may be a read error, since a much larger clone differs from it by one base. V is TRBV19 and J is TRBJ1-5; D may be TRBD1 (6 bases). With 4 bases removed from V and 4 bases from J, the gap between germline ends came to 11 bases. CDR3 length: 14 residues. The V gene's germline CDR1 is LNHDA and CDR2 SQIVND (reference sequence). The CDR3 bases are TGTGCCAGTAGTAAAAACAGGGAAAATCAGCCCCAGCATTTT. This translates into CASSKNRENQPQHF. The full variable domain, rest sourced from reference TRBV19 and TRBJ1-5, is DGGITQSPKYLFRKEGQNVTLSCEQNLNHDAMYWYRQDPGQGLRLIYYSQIVNDFQKGDIAEGYSVSREKKESFPLTVTSAQKNPTAFYLCASSKNRENQPQHFGDGTRLSIL.

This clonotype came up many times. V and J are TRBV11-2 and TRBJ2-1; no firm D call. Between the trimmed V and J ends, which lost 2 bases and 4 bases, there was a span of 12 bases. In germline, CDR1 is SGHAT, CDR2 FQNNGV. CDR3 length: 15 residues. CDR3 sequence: CASSLNVVVYNEQFF. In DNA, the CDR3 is TGTGCCAGCAGCTTAAACGTAGTGGTATACAATGAGCAGTTCTTC.

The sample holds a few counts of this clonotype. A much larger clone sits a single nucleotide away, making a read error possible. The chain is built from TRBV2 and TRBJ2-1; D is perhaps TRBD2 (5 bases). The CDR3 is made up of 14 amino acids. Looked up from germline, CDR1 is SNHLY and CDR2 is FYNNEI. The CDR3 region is CASIWESSYDEQFF. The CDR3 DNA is TGTGCCAGCATATGGGAGAGCTCCTACGATGAGCAGTTCTTC.

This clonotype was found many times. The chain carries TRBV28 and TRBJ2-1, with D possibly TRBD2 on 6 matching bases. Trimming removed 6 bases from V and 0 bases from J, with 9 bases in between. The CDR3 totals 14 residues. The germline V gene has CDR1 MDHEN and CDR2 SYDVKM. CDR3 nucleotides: TGTGCCAGCAGCCGGACTATCTCCTACAATGAGCAGTTCTTC. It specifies CASSRTISYNEQFF.